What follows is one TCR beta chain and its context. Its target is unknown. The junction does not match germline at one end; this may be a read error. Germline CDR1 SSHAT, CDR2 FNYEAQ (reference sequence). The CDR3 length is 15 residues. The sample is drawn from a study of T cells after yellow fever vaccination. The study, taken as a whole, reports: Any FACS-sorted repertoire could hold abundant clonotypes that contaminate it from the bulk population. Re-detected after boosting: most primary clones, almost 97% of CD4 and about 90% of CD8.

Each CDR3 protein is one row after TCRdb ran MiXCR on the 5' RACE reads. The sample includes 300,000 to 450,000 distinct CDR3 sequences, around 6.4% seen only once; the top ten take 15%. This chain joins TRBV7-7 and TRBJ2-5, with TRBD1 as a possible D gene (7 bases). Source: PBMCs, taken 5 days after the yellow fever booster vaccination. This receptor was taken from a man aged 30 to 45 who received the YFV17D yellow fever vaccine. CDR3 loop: CASSPRQGGVETQYF. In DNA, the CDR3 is TGTGCTAGCAGCCCTCGACAGGGAGGCGTAGAGACCCAGTACTTC. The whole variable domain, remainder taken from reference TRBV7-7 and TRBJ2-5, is GAGVSQSPRYKVTKRGQDVTLRCDPISSHATLYWYQQALGQGPEFLTYFNYEAQPDKSGLPSDRFSAERPEGSISTLTIQRTEQRDSAMYRCASSPRQGGVETQYFGPGTRLLVL.